A selection of T cell receptor beta chains follows, all from one sample in a study of blood T cell repertoires in COVID-19. Generated by immunoSEQ multiplex PCR, the TCRdb table keeps only in-frame clones and is missing some. The sample has almost 250,000 clones, about 83% seen once; the top ten hold 5% to 6%. Input material: peripheral blood. These receptors originate from a woman of 80 years or more with COVID-19, enrolled during active disease. CDR3s include the opening cysteine and the closing phenylalanine or tryptophan. D genes are given only for firm matches. Rows give clone size only sometimes, using once, few, many, or a class for an expanded clone.

J: TRBJ2-5
D: TRBD1
length: 15
size: .
V: TRBV7-3
CDR3: CASSLGGQGRETQYF
DNA: TGTGCCAGCAGCTTAGGGGGACAGGGAAGAGAGACCCAGTACTTC

J: TRBJ1-1
D: TRBD1
length: 16
size: .
V: TRBV7-9
CDR3: CASSPPGQGKDTEAFF
DNA: TGTGCCAGCAGCCCCCCTGGACAGGGAAAGGACACTGAAGCTTTCTTT

J: TRBJ2-5
D: .
length: 15
size: .
V: TRBV5-1
CDR3: CASSLGNRDQETQYF
DNA: TGCGCCAGCAGCTTAGGGAACAGGGACCAAGAGACCCAGTACTTC

J: TRBJ1-6
D: .
length: 14
size: .
V: TRBV27
CDR3: CASSFGGGSSPLHF
DNA: TGTGCCAGCAGTTTTGGTGGGGGGTCTTCACCCCTCCACTTT

J: TRBJ1-1
D: TRBD1
length: 14
size: .
V: TRBV29-1
CDR3: CSACRGALPTEAFF
DNA: TGCAGCGCCTGCAGGGGGGCGCTCCCCACTGAAGCTTTCTTT

J: TRBJ1-6
D: TRBD1
length: 14
size: .
V: TRBV7-3
CDR3: CASSLKGGQSPLHF
DNA: TGTGCCAGCAGCTTAAAAGGGGGCCAGTCACCCCTCCACTTT

J: TRBJ2-2
D: .
length: 17
size: .
V: TRBV5-4
CDR3: CASSSAQTGSNTGELFF
DNA: TGTGCCAGCAGCTCGGCCCAAACAGGTTCGAACACCGGGGAGCTGTTTTTT

J: TRBJ1-1
D: .
length: 13
size: .
V: TRBV5-1
CDR3: CASSMTLNTEAFF
DNA: TGCGCCAGCAGCATGACACTGAACACTGAAGCTTTCTTT

J: TRBJ2-3
D: .
length: 12
size: .
V: TRBV2
CDR3: CASRGLGKTQYF
DNA: TGTGCCAGCAGAGGACTGGGAAAGACGCAGTATTTT

J: TRBJ1-1
D: .
length: 15
size: .
V: TRBV7-9
CDR3: CASSRRQSRNTEAFF
DNA: TGTGCCAGCAGCCGAAGACAGAGCCGGAACACTGAAGCTTTCTTT

J: TRBJ1-1
D: .
length: 14
size: .
V: TRBV27
CDR3: CASSTPKKNTEAFF
DNA: TGTGCCAGCAGTACCCCTAAGAAAAACACTGAAGCTTTCTTT

J: TRBJ2-5
D: TRBD1
length: 15
size: .
V: TRBV9
CDR3: CASSVNGQAQETQYF
DNA: TGTGCCAGCAGCGTAAACGGACAGGCACAAGAGACCCAGTACTTC

J: TRBJ2-1
D: TRBD1
length: 13
size: .
V: TRBV5-4
CDR3: CAIMQGAYNEQFF
DNA: TGTGCCATCATGCAGGGGGCTTACAATGAGCAGTTCTTC

J: TRBJ2-7
D: .
length: 14
size: .
V: TRBV9
CDR3: CASSVGRGNYEQYF
DNA: TGTGCCAGCAGCGTAGGGAGAGGGAACTACGAGCAGTACTTC

J: TRBJ2-2
D: TRBD2
length: 15
size: .
V: TRBV6-5
CDR3: CASSYSGGGTGELFF
DNA: TGTGCCAGCAGTTACAGCGGGGGAGGGACCGGGGAGCTGTTTTTT

J: TRBJ1-2
D: .
length: 14
size: few
V: TRBV27
CDR3: CASSFSVSRSGYTF
DNA: TGTGCCAGCAGTTTTTCTGTCTCTAGGAGTGGCTACACCTTC

J: TRBJ2-1
D: .
length: 11
size: .
V: TRBV3-1/TRBV3-2
CDR3: CATGEYNEQFF
DNA: TGTGCCACAGGCGAGTACAATGAGCAGTTCTTC

J: TRBJ1-6
D: TRBD1
length: 13
size: few
V: TRBV13
CDR3: CASSLDRNSPLHF
DNA: TGTGCCAGCAGCCTGGACAGGAACTCACCCCTCCACTTT

J: TRBJ2-3
D: .
length: 13
size: .
V: TRBV30
CDR3: CAWSPPTGLTQYF
DNA: TGTGCCTGGAGTCCCCCCACAGGGCTTACGCAGTATTTT

J: TRBJ2-3
D: TRBD2
length: 13
size: .
V: TRBV6-2/TRBV6-3
CDR3: CASSYTSGDTQYF
DNA: TGTGCCAGCAGTTACACTAGCGGAGATACGCAGTATTTT